The 19 T cell receptor beta chains below were found in one sample sequenced in a study of blood T cell repertoires in COVID-19. Assay used: immunoSEQ multiplex PCR; TCRdb lists only in-frame clones, some missing. This repertoire shows around 150,000 clones, around 85% found once; its top ten account for roughly 3.4%. The source material was peripheral blood. These receptors were taken from a man aged 65 to 85 with acute or convalescent COVID-19.

J is TRBJ1-5 and V is TRBV19; D gene ambiguous. The CDR3 has 17 residues. The germline V gene has CDR1 LNHDA and CDR2 SQIVND (reference sequence). V was trimmed by 3 bases and J by 3 bases, leaving 18 bases between them. The CDR3 nucleotides are TGTGCCAGTAGTATGGATTCCCCGAGGAGCTTCAATCAGCCCCAGCATTTT. As protein: CASSMDSPRSFNQPQHF.

The chain links TRBV12-5 to TRBJ2-7, with D possibly TRBD2 on 7 matching bases. Deletions cut 4 bases from V and 3 bases from J, with 19 bases between. CDR3 length equals 16 residues. CDR1 is LGHNT and CDR2 is FRNRAP in the germline V gene. This CDR3 is CASGWGGHPRSYEQYF. CDR3 nucleotide sequence: TGTGCTAGTGGTTGGGGGGGGCACCCCAGAAGCTACGAGCAGTACTTC.

The rearrangement links TRBV5-1 to TRBJ2-1; tentative D call: TRBD2 (6 bases). Trimming removed 0 bases at V and 13 bases at J, with 17 bases between. This CDR3 comprises 14 residues. Germline V gene sequence: CDR1 SGHRS, CDR2 YFSETQ. This CDR3 is CASSLVASARQQFF. CDR3 coding DNA: TGCGCCAGCAGCTTGGTGGCTAGCGCCCGGCAACAGTTCTTC.

The CDR3 reads CASSLGRGPVYEQYF. The DNA of the CDR3 is TGTGCCAGCAGCTTGGGCAGGGGACCCGTCTACGAGCAGTACTTC. This sequence joins TRBV5-6 and TRBJ2-7, with D tentatively TRBD1 (6 bases). V lost 0 bases to trimming and J lost 3 bases, with 13 bases between them. CDR1 and CDR2 from the germline V gene are SGHDT and YYEEEE. This CDR3 spans 15 amino acids.

The chain links TRBV10-3 to TRBJ2-2; D is uncertain. There are 14 residues in the CDR3. The germline gives CDR1 ENHRY, CDR2 SYGVKD. V lost 6 bases to trimming and J lost 3 bases, with 11 bases between them. The CDR3 sequence is CAIRLDRDTGELFF. As DNA, the CDR3 is TGTGCCATCAGATTAGACCGGGACACCGGGGAGCTGTTTTTT.

The rearrangement uses TRBV6-2 or TRBV6-3 and TRBJ1-2, with TRBD1 matching 8 bases. V dropped 5 bases and J dropped 4; count of bases not matched to a gene: 3. The CDR3 extends over 13 amino acids. The V gene's germline CDR1 is MNHEY and CDR2 SVGEGT. The CDR3 is CASSRQGTYGYTF. The CDR3 DNA sequence: TGTGCCAGCAGTCGACAGGGGACCTATGGCTACACCTTC.

The chain uses TRBV5-8 and TRBJ1-1; possibly TRBD1 for D (6 bases). CDR3 size: 14 residues. Germline CDR1 is SGHTS and CDR2 is YDEGEE. With 6 bases removed from V and 0 bases from J, the gap between germline ends came to 12 bases. The CDR3 loop is CASTRDIMNTEAFF. In nucleotides, the CDR3 is TGTGCCAGCACCCGGGACATTATGAACACTGAAGCTTTCTTT. Complete variable domain (other parts from reference TRBV5-8 and TRBJ1-1): EAGVTQSPTHLIKTRGQQATLRCSPISGHTSVYWYQQALGLGLQFLLWYDEGEERNRGNFPPRFSGRQFPNYSSELNVNALELEDSALYLCASTRDIMNTEAFFGQGTRLTVV.

The rearrangement links TRBV7-6 to TRBJ2-2; 7 bases fit TRBD1. The CDR3 extends over 16 amino acids. The trim removed 1 base at V and 0 bases at J, leaving 2 bases unmatched. Germline CDR1 SGHVS, CDR2 FNYEAQ. DNA for the CDR3: TGTGCCAGCAGCTTAGGCGACAGGGCGAACACCGGGGAGCTGTTTTTT. Protein product: CASSLGDRANTGELFF. Drawing the rest from reference TRBV7-6 and TRBJ2-2, the complete variable domain is GAGVSQSPRYKVTKRGQDVALRCDPISGHVSLYWYRQALGQGPEFLTYFNYEAQQDKSGLPNDRFSAERPEGSISTLTIQRTEQRDSAMYRCASSLGDRANTGELFFGEGSRLTVL.

In this sample, this clone turned up a few times. The gene calls are TRBV3-1 (or the pseudogene TRBV3-2) and TRBJ2-3; 11 bases are a match to TRBD2. CDR3 size: 16 residues. V shed 5 bases, J shed 4 bases, and the junction held 8 bases outside the gene matches. Germline loops: CDR1 LGHDT, CDR2 YNNKEL (reference sequence). CDR3 region: CASSSLTSGSPDTQYF. The CDR3 DNA is TGTGCCAGCAGCTCCCTAACTAGCGGGAGTCCAGATACGCAGTATTTT.

The V and J genes are TRBV19 and TRBJ1-4; TRBD1 aligns across 7 bases. CDR1 is LNHDA, CDR2 SQIVND, per germline (reference sequence). The CDR3 is made up of 14 amino acids. Trimming cost V 3 bases and J 6 bases; bases outside gene matches: 4. CDR3 bases: TGTGCCAGTAGTATGGTAGGGACAGATGAAAAACTGTTTTTT. It yields the protein CASSMVGTDEKLFF. Combining the CDR3 with reference TRBV19 and TRBJ1-4 gives the whole variable domain DGGITQSPKYLFRKEGQNVTLSCEQNLNHDAMYWYRQDPGQGLRLIYYSQIVNDFQKGDIAEGYSVSREKKESFPLTVTSAQKNPTAFYLCASSMVGTDEKLFFGSGTQLSVL.

The rearrangement uses TRBV7-2 and TRBJ2-1, with 10 bases fitting TRBD2. The J segment lost 8 bases and the V segment lost 4 bases, leaving 8 bases of the junction unmatched. CDR1 SGHTA and CDR2 FQGNSA come from the germline V gene. This CDR3 is 15 amino acids long. Here the CDR3 DNA reads TGTGCCAGCAGCTCCCTCGTAGCGGGAGGCTATGAGCAGTTCTTC. This encodes CASSSLVAGGYEQFF.

This rearrangement joins TRBV6-5 to TRBJ1-1, with 11 bases aligning to TRBD1. With V trimmed by 4 bases and J by 5 bases, 6 bases remained unmatched. Germline V CDR1 and CDR2: MNHEY, SVGAGI. The CDR3 totals 15 residues. The CDR3: CASSSLRDRGTEAFF. CDR3 bases: TGTGCCAGCAGTTCCCTCCGGGACAGGGGGACTGAAGCTTTCTTT.

This clone was counted a few times. The CDR3 is CASSIPRPSTGVNGYTF. The CDR3 nucleotides read TGTGCCAGTAGTATACCCCGTCCTTCGACAGGGGTTAATGGCTACACCTTC. The chain is built from TRBV19 and TRBJ1-2; TRBD1 agrees at 8 bases. Trimming cost V 2 bases and J 6 bases; bases outside gene matches: 14. The CDR3 runs to 17 residues. In germline, CDR1 is LNHDA, CDR2 SQIVND (reference sequence). The whole variable domain, filled in from reference TRBV19 and TRBJ1-2, reads DGGITQSPKYLFRKEGQNVTLSCEQNLNHDAMYWYRQDPGQGLRLIYYSQIVNDFQKGDIAEGYSVSREKKESFPLTVTSAQKNPTAFYLCASSIPRPSTGVNGYTFGSGTRLTVV.

The V gene is TRBV28, the J gene TRBJ2-2; weak D call: TRBD1 (6 bases). CDR3 length: 15 amino acids. CDR1 and CDR2 from the germline V gene are MDHEN and SYDVKM. The V gene lost 5 bases and the J gene lost 4 bases, with 14 bases spanning the gap. The CDR3 protein is CASSVHSGATGELFF. CDR3 nucleotide sequence: TGTGCCAGCAGTGTCCACTCAGGGGCCACCGGGGAGCTGTTTTTT.

The chain is built from TRBV27 and TRBJ2-3; D is uncertain. Deletions cut 5 bases from V and 6 bases from J, with 12 bases between. Germline V gene sequence: CDR1 MNHEY, CDR2 SMNVEV (reference sequence). This CDR3 is built from 13 residues. This chain's CDR3 is CASSPPYGDTQYF. The CDR3 bases are TGTGCCAGCAGTCCCCCATATGGCGATACGCAGTATTTT.

This chain joins TRBV5-4 and TRBJ1-6; no reliable D call. The germline V gene encodes CDR1 SGHNT and CDR2 YYREEE (reference sequence). V lost 4 bases and J 0 bases, leaving 11 bases between the germline ends. This CDR3 is built from 16 residues. The CDR3 bases are TGTGCCAGCAGCAAGCTACAGAGCTCCTATAATTCACCCCTCCACTTT. It translates to CASSKLQSSYNSPLHF. Combining the CDR3 with reference TRBV5-4 and TRBJ1-6 gives the whole variable domain ETGVTQSPTHLIKTRGQQVTLRCSSQSGHNTVSWYQQALGQGPQFIFQYYREEENGRGNFPPRFSGLQFPNYSSELNVNALELDDSALYLCASSKLQSSYNSPLHFGNGTRLTVT.

The chain carries TRBV5-1 and TRBJ1-1; perhaps TRBD1 as D (5 bases). Germline V gene sequence: CDR1 SGHRS, CDR2 YFSETQ. V shed 5 bases and J shed 3 bases, with 14 bases lying between them. The length of the CDR3 is 14 residues. In DNA form, the CDR3 reads TGCGCCAGCAGTTCTGCGGACACGGACACTGAAGCTTTCTTT. Amino acid sequence: CASSSADTDTEAFF.

CDR3 DNA sequence: TGTGCCAGCAGCTTGGACAGGCAAGAGACCCAGTACTTC. It yields the protein CASSLDRQETQYF. The gene calls are TRBV7-8 and TRBJ2-5, with 7 bases identical to TRBD1. CDR3 length: 13 residues. V was clipped by 3 bases and J by 2 bases; unmatched bases: 0. CDR1 is SGHVS, CDR2 FQNEAQ, per germline.

V and J are TRBV27 and TRBJ2-2; possible D gene TRBD2, 5 bases. Germline V lookup: CDR1 MNHEY, CDR2 SMNVEV (reference sequence). Between the trimmed V and J ends, which lost 2 bases and 0 bases, there was a span of 7 bases. This CDR3 has 15 residues. In DNA, the CDR3 is TGTGCCAGCAGTTTAAACGGGGCGAACACCGGGGAGCTGTTTTTT. Translating it yields CASSLNGANTGELFF.